This record looks at one T cell receptor (beta chain) sequence and its context. In its sample, this clonotype was seen a few times. Its antigen has not been determined. Base quality data are lacking; no much larger clone is found one base away. Library creation used RT-PCR. Sequencer: Illumina HiSeq 2500. The raw public reads went through TCRdb reprocessing: fastp at Q25, MiXCR clone calling, in-frame beta chains kept. Each entry is one CDR3 protein sequence, shown with its most common DNA and genes. The sample yields 650,000 to 800,000 distinct CDR3 sequences; approximately 18% were counted once. Approximately 11% of the sample is in the top ten clones. The data were taken from a study of response to subunit inactivated influenza vaccine listed by TCRdb under 2018. Notes on the research overall: The study used deep quantitative T cell receptor repertoire profiling to track responses to a trivalent subunit inactivated influenza vaccine. The paper's findings and limits, for the study overall: According to the authors, only a limited number of new T cells may be recruited by each seasonal influenza vaccination.

The CDR3 contains 15 residues, cysteine and phenylalanine counted. Here the CDR3 DNA is all that survives: 45 bases in frame from base 1. CDR1 and CDR2 are read off the germline V gene as SGHTA and FQGNSA. V and J are trimmed by 4 bases and 3 bases, and the gene matches miss 9 bases of the junction. This sequence was found in a middle-aged man who received an inactivated influenza vaccine. Donor details come from another sample of the same person, matched by shared clones. The material was PBMCs from blood, obtained more than 4 days after vaccination. The chain was built from TRBV7-2 and TRBJ2-7, with 7 bases aligning to TRBD2. The CDR3 here reads CASSSRGPSGYEQYF. The DNA sequence is as follows: TGTGCCAGCAGCTCACGAGGGCCTAGCGGCTACGAGCAGTACTTC.